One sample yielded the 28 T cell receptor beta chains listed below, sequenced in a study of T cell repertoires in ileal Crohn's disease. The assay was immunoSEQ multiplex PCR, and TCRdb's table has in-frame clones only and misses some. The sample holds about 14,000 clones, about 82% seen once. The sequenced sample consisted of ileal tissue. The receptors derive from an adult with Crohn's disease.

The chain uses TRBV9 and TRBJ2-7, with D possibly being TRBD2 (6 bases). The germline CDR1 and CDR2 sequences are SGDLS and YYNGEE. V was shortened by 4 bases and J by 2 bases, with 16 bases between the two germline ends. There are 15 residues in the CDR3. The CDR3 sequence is CASSSGGRGTYEQYF. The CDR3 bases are TGTGCCAGCAGCTCCGGGGGACGGGGCACCTACGAGCAGTACTTC.

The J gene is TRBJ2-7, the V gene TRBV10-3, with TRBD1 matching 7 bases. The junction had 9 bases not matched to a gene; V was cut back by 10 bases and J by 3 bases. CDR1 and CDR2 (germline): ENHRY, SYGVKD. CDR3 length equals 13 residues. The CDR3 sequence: CATEVRQGYEQYF. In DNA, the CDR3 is TGTGCCACCGAAGTAAGACAGGGCTACGAGCAGTACTTC.

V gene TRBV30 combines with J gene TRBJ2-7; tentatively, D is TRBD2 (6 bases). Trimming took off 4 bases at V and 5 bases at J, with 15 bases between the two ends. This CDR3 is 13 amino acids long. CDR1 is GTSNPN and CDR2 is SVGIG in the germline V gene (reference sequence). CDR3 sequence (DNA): TGTGCCTGGACCCAGCGGAGCGGGCACGAGCAGTACTTC. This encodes CAWTQRSGHEQYF.

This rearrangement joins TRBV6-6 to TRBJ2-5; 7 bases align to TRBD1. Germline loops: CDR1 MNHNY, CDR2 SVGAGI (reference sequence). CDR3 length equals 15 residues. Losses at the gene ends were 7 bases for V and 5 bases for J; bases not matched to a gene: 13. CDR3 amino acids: CASKPTPTGMETQYF. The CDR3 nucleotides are TGTGCCAGCAAACCCACCCCGACAGGGATGGAGACCCAGTACTTC.

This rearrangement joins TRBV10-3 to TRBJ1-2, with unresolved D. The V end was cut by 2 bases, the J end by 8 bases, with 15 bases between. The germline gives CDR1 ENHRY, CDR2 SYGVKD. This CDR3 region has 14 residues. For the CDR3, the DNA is TGTGCCATCAGTGAGGAGGGCCCGAATCGCGGCTACACCTTC. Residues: CAISEEGPNRGYTF.

CDR3 loop: CAWSVRGTGQETQYF. Written as DNA, the CDR3 is TGTGCCTGGAGTGTACGGGGGACAGGCCAAGAGACCCAGTACTTC. The chain combines TRBV30 with TRBJ2-5, with 8 bases lining up with TRBD1. V lost 0 bases, J lost 1 base, and 4 bases stayed unmatched. The CDR3 consists of 15 residues. Germline V gene sequence: CDR1 GTSNPN, CDR2 SVGIG (reference sequence).

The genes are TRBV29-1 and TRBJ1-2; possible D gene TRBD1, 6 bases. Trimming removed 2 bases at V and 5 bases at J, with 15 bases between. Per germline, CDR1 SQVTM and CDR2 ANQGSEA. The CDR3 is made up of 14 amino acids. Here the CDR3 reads CSVEIPYTGYGYTF. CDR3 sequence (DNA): TGCAGCGTTGAAATCCCATATACAGGGTATGGCTACACCTTC.

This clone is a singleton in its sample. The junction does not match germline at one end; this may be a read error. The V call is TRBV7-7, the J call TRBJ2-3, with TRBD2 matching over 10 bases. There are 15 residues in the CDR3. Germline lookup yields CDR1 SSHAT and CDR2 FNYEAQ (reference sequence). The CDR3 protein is CASSLASGGIDTQYF. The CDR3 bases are TGTGCTAGCAGCTTAGCTAGCGGGGGTATAGATACGCAGTATTTT. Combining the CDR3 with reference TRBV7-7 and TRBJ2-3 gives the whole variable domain GAGVSQSPRYKVTKRGQDVTLRCDPISSHATLYWYQQALGQGPEFLTYFNYEAQPDKSGLPSDRFSAERPEGSISTLTIQRTEQRDSAMYRCASSLASGGIDTQYFGPGTRLTVL.

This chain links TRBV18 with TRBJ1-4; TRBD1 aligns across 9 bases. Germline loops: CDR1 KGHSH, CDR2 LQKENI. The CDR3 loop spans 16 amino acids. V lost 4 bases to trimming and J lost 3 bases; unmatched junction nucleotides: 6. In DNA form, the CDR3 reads TGTGCCAGCTCACTGGGACAGGGATTTTCTAATGAAAAACTGTTTTTT. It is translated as CASSLGQGFSNEKLFF. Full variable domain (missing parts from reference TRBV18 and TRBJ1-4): NAGVMQNPRHLVRRRGQEARLRCSPMKGHSHVYWYRQLPEEGLKFMVYLQKENIIDESGMPKERFSAEFPKEGPSILRIQQVVRGDSAAYFCASSLGQGFSNEKLFFGSGTQLSVL.

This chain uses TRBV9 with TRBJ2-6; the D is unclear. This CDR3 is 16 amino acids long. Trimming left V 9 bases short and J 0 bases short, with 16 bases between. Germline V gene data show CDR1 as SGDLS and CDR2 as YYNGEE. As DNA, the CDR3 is TGTGCCACCTCCCCAGGTCCTTCCTCTGGGGCCAACGTCCTGACTTTC. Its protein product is CATSPGPSSGANVLTF. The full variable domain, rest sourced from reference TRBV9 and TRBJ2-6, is DSGVTQTPKHLITATGQRVTLRCSPRSGDLSVYWYQQSLDQGLQFLIQYYNGEERAKGNILERFSAQQFPDLHSELNLSSLELGDSALYFCATSPGPSSGANVLTFGAGSRLTVL.

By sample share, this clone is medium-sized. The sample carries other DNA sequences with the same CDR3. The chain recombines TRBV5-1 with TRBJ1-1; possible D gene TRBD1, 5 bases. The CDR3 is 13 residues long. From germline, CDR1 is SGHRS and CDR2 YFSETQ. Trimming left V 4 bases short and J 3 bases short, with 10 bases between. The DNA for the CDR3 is TGCGCCAGCAGCCCAGGAGGGGACACTGAAGCTTTCTTT. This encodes CASSPGGDTEAFF.

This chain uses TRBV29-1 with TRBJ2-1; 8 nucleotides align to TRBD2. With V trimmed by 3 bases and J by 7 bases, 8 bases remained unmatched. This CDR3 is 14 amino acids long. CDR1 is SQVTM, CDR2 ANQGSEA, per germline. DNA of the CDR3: TGCAGCGTTGATGCGGGAGGAACGCCTAATGAGCAGTTCTTC. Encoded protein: CSVDAGGTPNEQFF.

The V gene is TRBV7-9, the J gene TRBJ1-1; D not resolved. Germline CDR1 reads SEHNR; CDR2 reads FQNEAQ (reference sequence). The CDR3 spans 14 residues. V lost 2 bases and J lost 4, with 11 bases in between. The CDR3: CASSLMASGTEAFF. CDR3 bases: TGTGCCAGCAGCTTAATGGCCTCGGGCACTGAAGCTTTCTTT.

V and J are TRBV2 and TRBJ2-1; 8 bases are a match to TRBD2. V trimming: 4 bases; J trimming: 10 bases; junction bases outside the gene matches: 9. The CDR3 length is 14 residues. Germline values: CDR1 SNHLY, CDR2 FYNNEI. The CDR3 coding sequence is TGTGCCAGCAGTGCCTCCGGGACTAGTAGGGAGCAGTTCTTC. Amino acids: CASSASGTSREQFF.

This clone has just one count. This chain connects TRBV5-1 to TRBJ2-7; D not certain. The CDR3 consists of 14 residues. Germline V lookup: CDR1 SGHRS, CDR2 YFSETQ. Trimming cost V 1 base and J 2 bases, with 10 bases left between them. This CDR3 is CASSLSQAAYEQYF. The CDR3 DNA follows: TGCGCCAGCAGCTTGAGCCAGGCTGCCTACGAGCAGTACTTC.

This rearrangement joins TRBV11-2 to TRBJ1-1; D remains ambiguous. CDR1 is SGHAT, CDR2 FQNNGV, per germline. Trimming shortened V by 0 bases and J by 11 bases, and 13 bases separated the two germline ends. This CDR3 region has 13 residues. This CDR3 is CASSLDSGVRAFF. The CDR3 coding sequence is TGTGCCAGCAGCTTAGATAGCGGGGTGAGGGCTTTCTTT.

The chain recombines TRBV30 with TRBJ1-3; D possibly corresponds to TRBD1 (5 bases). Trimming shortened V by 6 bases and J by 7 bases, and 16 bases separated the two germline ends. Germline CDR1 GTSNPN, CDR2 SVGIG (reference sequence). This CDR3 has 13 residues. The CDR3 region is CACTPGGGNTIYF. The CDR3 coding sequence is TGTGCCTGCACCCCCGGGGGGGGGAACACCATATATTTT.

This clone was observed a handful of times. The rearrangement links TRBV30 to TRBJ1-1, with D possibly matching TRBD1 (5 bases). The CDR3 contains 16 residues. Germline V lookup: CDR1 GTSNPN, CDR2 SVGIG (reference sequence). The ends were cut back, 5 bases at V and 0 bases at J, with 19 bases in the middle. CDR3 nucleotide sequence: TGTGCCTGGCACTTCAGGGATATTGGTATGAACACTGAAGCTTTCTTT. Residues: CAWHFRDIGMNTEAFF. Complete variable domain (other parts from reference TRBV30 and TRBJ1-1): SQTIHQWPATLVQPVGSPLSLECTVEGTSNPNLYWYRQAAGRGLQLLFYSVGIGQISSEVPQNLSASRPQDRQFILSSKKLLLSDSGFYLCAWHFRDIGMNTEAFFGQGTRLTVV.

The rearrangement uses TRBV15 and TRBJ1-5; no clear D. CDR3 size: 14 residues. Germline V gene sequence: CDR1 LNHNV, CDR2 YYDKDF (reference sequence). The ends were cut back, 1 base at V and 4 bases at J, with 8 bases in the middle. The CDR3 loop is CATSRGENNQPQHF. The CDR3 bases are TGTGCCACCAGCAGAGGAGAGAATAATCAGCCCCAGCATTTT.

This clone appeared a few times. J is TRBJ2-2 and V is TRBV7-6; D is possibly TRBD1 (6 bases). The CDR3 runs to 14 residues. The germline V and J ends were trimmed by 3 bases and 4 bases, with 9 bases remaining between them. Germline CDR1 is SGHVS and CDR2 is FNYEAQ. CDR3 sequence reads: CASSLDSFTGELFF. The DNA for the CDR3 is TGTGCCAGCAGCTTGGACAGTTTCACCGGGGAGCTGTTTTTT. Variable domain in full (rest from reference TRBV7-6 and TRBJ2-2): GAGVSQSPRYKVTKRGQDVALRCDPISGHVSLYWYRQALGQGPEFLTYFNYEAQQDKSGLPNDRFSAERPEGSISTLTIQRTEQRDSAMYRCASSLDSFTGELFFGEGSRLTVL.

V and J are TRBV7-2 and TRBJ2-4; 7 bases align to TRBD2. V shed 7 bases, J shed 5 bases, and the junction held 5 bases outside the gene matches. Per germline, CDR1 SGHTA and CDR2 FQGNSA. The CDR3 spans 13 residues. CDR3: CASTPGGQNIQYF. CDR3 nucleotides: TGTGCCAGCACCCCGGGGGGACAAAACATTCAGTACTTC.

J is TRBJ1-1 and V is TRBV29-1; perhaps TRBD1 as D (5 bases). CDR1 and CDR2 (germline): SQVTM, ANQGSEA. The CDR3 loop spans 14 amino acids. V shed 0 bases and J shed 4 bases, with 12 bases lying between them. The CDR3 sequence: CSVEEGGWGTEAFF. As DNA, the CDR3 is TGCAGCGTTGAAGAGGGGGGATGGGGCACTGAAGCTTTCTTT.

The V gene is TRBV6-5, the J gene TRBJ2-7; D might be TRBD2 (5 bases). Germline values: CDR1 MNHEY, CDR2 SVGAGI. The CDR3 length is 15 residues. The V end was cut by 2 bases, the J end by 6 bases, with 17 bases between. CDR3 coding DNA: TGTGCCAGCAGTTACGAGGGCGGGTCTATAGGCGAGCAGTACTTC. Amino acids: CASSYEGGSIGEQYF.

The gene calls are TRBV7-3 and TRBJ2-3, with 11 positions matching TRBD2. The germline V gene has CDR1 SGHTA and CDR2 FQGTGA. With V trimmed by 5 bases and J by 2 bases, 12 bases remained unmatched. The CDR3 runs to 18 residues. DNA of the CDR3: TGTGCCAGCAGCCAAACGGCTATTAGCGGGAGGGCCACAGATACGCAGTATTTT. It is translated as CASSQTAISGRATDTQYF. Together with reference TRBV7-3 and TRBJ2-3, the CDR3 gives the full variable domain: GAGVSQTPSNKVTEKGKYVELRCDPISGHTALYWYRQSLGQGPEFLIYFQGTGAADDSGLPNDRFFAVRPEGSVSTLKIQRTERGDSAVYLCASSQTAISGRATDTQYFGPGTRLTVL.

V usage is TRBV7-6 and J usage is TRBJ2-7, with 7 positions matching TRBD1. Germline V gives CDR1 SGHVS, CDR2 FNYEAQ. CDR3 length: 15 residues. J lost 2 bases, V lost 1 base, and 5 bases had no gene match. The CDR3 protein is CASSLEEGATYEQYF. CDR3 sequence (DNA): TGTGCCAGCAGCTTAGAAGAGGGGGCGACCTACGAGCAGTACTTC.

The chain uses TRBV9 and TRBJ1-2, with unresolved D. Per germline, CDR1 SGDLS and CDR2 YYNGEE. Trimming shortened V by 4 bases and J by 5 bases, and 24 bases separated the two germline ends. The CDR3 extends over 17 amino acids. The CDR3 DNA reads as TGTGCCAGCAGCTCGGGCAGACCCAGAGCGGGGTTATATGGCTACACCTTC. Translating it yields CASSSGRPRAGLYGYTF.

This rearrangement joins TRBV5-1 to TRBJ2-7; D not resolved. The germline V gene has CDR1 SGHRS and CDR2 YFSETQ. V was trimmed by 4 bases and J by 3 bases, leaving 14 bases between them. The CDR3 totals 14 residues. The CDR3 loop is CASSPKAVNYEQYF. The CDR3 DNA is TGCGCCAGCAGCCCGAAGGCGGTGAACTACGAGCAGTACTTC.

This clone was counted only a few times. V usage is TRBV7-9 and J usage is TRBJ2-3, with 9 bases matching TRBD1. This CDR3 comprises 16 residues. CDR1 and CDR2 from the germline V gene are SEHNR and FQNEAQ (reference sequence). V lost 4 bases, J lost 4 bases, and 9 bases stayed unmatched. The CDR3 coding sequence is TGTGCCAGCAGCTCATGGGGGGGACAGGGCGCAGATACGCAGTATTTT. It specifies CASSSWGGQGADTQYF.